Listed here are 14 T cell receptor beta chains from one sample, sequenced in a study of blood T cells in healthy people across ages. Together with a sample-barcoded 5' primer, a J-beta primer mix was included in a second PCR lasting 7 to 11 cycles. TCRdb re-analysed the 5' RACE reads in MiXCR, keeping a single row per CDR3 protein. The sample lists around 320,000 distinct CDR3 sequences, less than 30% occurring once. The material sequenced was blood. The source of these receptors is a woman between 70 and 85 years old in good health.

With respect to this clonotype: A much larger clonotype is one base distant, so this may be a read error. The chain has TRBV3-1 and TRBJ1-1; 8 bases map to TRBD1. Trimming took 4 bases from V and 6 from J; bases not matched to a gene: 10. The CDR3 is made up of 15 amino acids. CDR1 and CDR2 from the germline V gene are LGHDT and YNNKEL (reference sequence). The CDR3 region is CASSRRTGSNAEAFF. CDR3 sequence (DNA): TGTGCCAGCAGCCGCCGGACAGGGAGCAACGCTGAAGCTTTCTTT.

This clonotype was picked up a small number of times. The V and J genes are TRBV5-1 and TRBJ2-5; possible D gene TRBD2, 5 bases. The germline V and J ends were trimmed by 0 bases and 5 bases, with 11 bases remaining between them. The CDR3 is made up of 14 amino acids. Germline V lookup: CDR1 SGHRS, CDR2 YFSETQ. CDR3 in DNA: TGCGCCAGCAGCTTGGTGCCGGAGGTGGAGACCCAGTACTTC. It translates to CASSLVPEVETQYF.

CDR3 in amino acids: CSARDDARSEETQYF. The CDR3 nucleotides are TGCAGTGCTAGAGATGACGCCAGGTCCGAAGAGACCCAGTACTTC. The chain couples TRBV20-1 to TRBJ2-5, with unresolved D. The CDR3 has 15 residues. Trimming stripped 0 bases from V and 3 bases from J, with 14 bases between. Per germline, CDR1 DFQATT and CDR2 SNEGSKA (reference sequence).

Many counts were recorded for this clonotype. The chain carries TRBV9 and TRBJ2-6; tentatively, D is TRBD1 (5 bases). The germline gives CDR1 SGDLS, CDR2 YYNGEE. V was trimmed by 7 bases and J by 0 bases, leaving 14 bases between them. The CDR3 covers 16 residues. CDR3 sequence reads: CASAWGVDSGANVLTF. Here the CDR3 DNA reads TGTGCCAGCGCATGGGGCGTGGACTCTGGGGCCAACGTCCTGACTTTC.

The rearrangement joins TRBV29-1 to TRBJ1-2; 10 nucleotides align to TRBD1. The CDR3 is made up of 13 amino acids. The V gene's germline CDR1 is SQVTM and CDR2 ANQGSEA. V was pared by 7 bases and J by 7 bases, with 9 bases of the junction left unmatched. In DNA form, the CDR3 reads TGCAGCGCTGGGACAGGGGATACTGGTGGCTACACCTTC. Protein sequence: CSAGTGDTGGYTF.

Comment on this clonotype: An end of the junction differs from the germline gene, which may be a read error. The gene calls are TRBV20-1 and TRBJ1-1; 12 bases map to TRBD1. Germline V lookup: CDR1 DFQATT, CDR2 SNEGSKA (reference sequence). The CDR3 covers 14 residues. The CDR3 region has the DNA TGCAGTGCTCCCAAAAGGGACAGGGGGCACGAAGCTCTCTTT. This encodes CSAPKRDRGHEALF.

This clonotype was seen many times. This chain uses TRBV3-1 with TRBJ2-5; 9 positions agree with TRBD2. The J call may be wrong; the DNA end is better matched by TRBJ2-1. CDR3 length: 16 residues. Germline V CDR1 and CDR2: LGHDT, YNNKEL (reference sequence). The DNA of the CDR3 is TGTGCCAGCAGCCAAGAGTCGAGCGGGAGGAACAATGAGCAGTTCTTC. Translated, it gives CASSQESSGRNNEQFF.

This clonotype was recorded a few times. The chain carries TRBV9 and TRBJ2-1, with 7 bases that match TRBD2. CDR3 length: 14 amino acids. Germline V gene data show CDR1 as SGDLS and CDR2 as YYNGEE. V gave up 4 bases and J gave up 3 bases; unmatched junction bases: 4. CDR3 sequence (DNA): TGTGCCAGCAGCCCTAGCGGTATCTACAATGAGCAGTTCTTC. It is translated as CASSPSGIYNEQFF.

The chain uses TRBV28 and TRBJ2-5, with D perhaps matching TRBD1 (7 bases). The J call is doubtful: the DNA matches TRBJ2-1 better. CDR3 length equals 14 residues. The germline CDR1 and CDR2 sequences are MDHEN and SYDVKM. The CDR3 nucleotides read TGTGCCAGCAAAGACAGGGACGGGGGCAATGAGCAGTTCTTC. Its protein is CASKDRDGGNEQFF.

This clonotype was counted many times. The chain uses TRBV6-2 or TRBV6-3 and TRBJ2-7; D perhaps matches TRBD2 (5 bases). The length of the CDR3 is 14 residues. V was clipped by 2 bases and J by 10 bases, with 18 bases between them. Germline V gives CDR1 MNHEY, CDR2 SVGEGT. CDR3 loop: CASSYPSVLGEQYF. The CDR3 DNA sequence: TGTGCCAGCAGTTACCCGAGCGTGTTGGGAGAACAGTACTTC.

A few counts support this clonotype. This chain links TRBV7-6 with TRBJ1-6; 7 bases fit TRBD1. From germline, CDR1 is SGHVS and CDR2 FNYEAQ. The CDR3 consists of 15 residues. The V and J ends lost 7 bases and 7 bases, in that order; junction bases with no gene match: 10. As DNA, the CDR3 is TGTGCCAGCAACTACCAGACAGGGTTCAATTCACCCCTCCACTTT. As protein: CASNYQTGFNSPLHF. Variable domain in full (rest from reference TRBV7-6 and TRBJ1-6): GAGVSQSPRYKVTKRGQDVALRCDPISGHVSLYWYRQALGQGPEFLTYFNYEAQQDKSGLPNDRFSAERPEGSISTLTIQRTEQRDSAMYRCASNYQTGFNSPLHFGNGTRLTVT.

In this sample, this clonotype turned up a few times. The chain employs TRBV7-8 and TRBJ2-7; D unclear. V lost 6 bases, J lost 2 bases, and 11 bases lay in between. The CDR3 is 13 residues long. Per germline, CDR1 SGHVS and CDR2 FQNEAQ. Here the CDR3 reads CASSPTVTYEQYF. CDR3 nucleotide sequence: TGTGCCAGCAGTCCGACCGTCACCTACGAGCAGTACTTC.

This clonotype was picked up a small number of times. V usage is TRBV28 and J usage is TRBJ2-7; 9 nucleotides align to TRBD2. Germline values: CDR1 MDHEN, CDR2 SYDVKM. This CDR3 comprises 14 residues. V dropped 8 bases and J dropped 5; count of bases not matched to a gene: 10. The CDR3 nucleotides are TGTGCCAGCGGCGGAAGCGGGAGGATAAACGAGCAGTACTTC. It is translated as CASGGSGRINEQYF.

This clonotype was seen a few times. V gene TRBV19 combines with J gene TRBJ2-5; TRBD2 matches at 7 bases. The CDR3 has 16 residues. The germline gives CDR1 LNHDA, CDR2 SQIVND (reference sequence). Losses at the gene ends were 8 bases for V and 5 bases for J; bases not matched to a gene: 17. CDR3: CASSRLATLKRETQYF. The CDR3 DNA reads TGTGCCAGTTCCCGACTAGCAACTCTCAAACGGGAGACCCAGTACTTC.